The next 30 T cell receptor beta chains were all read from a single sample in a study of blood T cell repertoires in COVID-19. TCRdb keeps only in-frame clones here, not all; method: immunoSEQ multiplex PCR. This table holds 150,000 to 200,000 clones, roughly 87% found once. The sample comprised peripheral blood. The receptors were sampled from a woman between 65 and 79 years old with COVID-19, enrolled during active disease.

CDR3 sequence (DNA): TGCGCCAGCAGCCGATCAGGGGGCGACACTGAAGCTTTCTTT. The encoded protein is CASSRSGGDTEAFF. This chain joins TRBV5-1 and TRBJ1-1; 8 nucleotides match TRBD1. J lost 3 bases, V lost 4 bases, and 5 bases had no gene match. The CDR3 covers 14 residues. Germline CDR1 is SGHRS and CDR2 is YFSETQ.

The rearrangement uses TRBV28 and TRBJ1-2, with 10 bases that match TRBD1. V gave up 6 bases and J gave up 6 bases; unmatched junction bases: 13. In germline, CDR1 is MDHEN, CDR2 SYDVKM. This CDR3 spans 16 amino acids. This chain's CDR3 is CASRVTGGEGGHGYTF. The DNA for the CDR3 is TGTGCCAGCAGAGTGACAGGGGGCGAGGGAGGACATGGCTACACCTTC.

The rearrangement joins TRBV28 to TRBJ2-2, with a tentative D call TRBD1 (6 bases). V gave up 11 bases and J gave up 1 base, with 20 bases separating them. Germline V gene lookup returns CDR1 MDHEN and CDR2 SYDVKM. The CDR3 covers 16 residues. The CDR3 reads CAAVTRPGQNTGELFF. The CDR3 region has the DNA TGTGCCGCGGTCACCCGTCCGGGACAGAACACCGGGGAGCTGTTTTTT.

This clone was found a few times. This chain uses TRBV7-9 with TRBJ2-3, with D possibly matching TRBD1 (5 bases). CDR1 is SEHNR, CDR2 FQNEAQ, per germline (reference sequence). Trimming stripped 8 bases from V and 3 bases from J, with 18 bases between. The CDR3 covers 15 residues. In DNA, the CDR3 is TGTGCCAGCTACCGAGGAAGGGGCTATACAGATACGCAGTATTTT. It yields the protein CASYRGRGYTDTQYF.

This clone has just a few counts. The V gene is TRBV28, the J gene TRBJ1-5, with a weak D call TRBD1 (5 bases). Trimming pared 6 bases from V and 2 bases from J, leaving 14 bases between. CDR3 length: 15 amino acids. CDR1 is MDHEN, CDR2 SYDVKM, per germline. The CDR3 here is CASSHQGEGNQPQHF. In DNA, the CDR3 is TGTGCCAGCAGCCATCAGGGCGAGGGCAATCAGCCCCAGCATTTT.

The rearrangement links TRBV18 to TRBJ1-1; 8 bases align to TRBD1. This CDR3 spans 11 amino acids. Losses at the gene ends were 5 bases for V and 13 bases for J; bases not matched to a gene: 6. The germline V gene encodes CDR1 KGHSH and CDR2 LQKENI. CDR3 sequence (DNA): TGTGCCAGCTCAACCGGACAGGGTGTTTTCTTT. Encoded protein: CASSTGQGVFF.

V is TRBV3-1 (or the pseudogene TRBV3-2) and J is TRBJ1-1; the match to TRBD1 covers 9 bases. V lost 4 bases and J lost 5; bases outside the gene matches: 5. The CDR3 runs 14 residues. CDR1 and CDR2 from the germline V gene are LGHDT and YNNKEL (reference sequence). The CDR3 DNA reads as TGTGCCAGCAGCCTAGGGACAGGGTGGACTGAAGCTTTCTTT. The encoded protein is CASSLGTGWTEAFF.

The chain recombines TRBV28 with TRBJ1-2; D unresolved. CDR1 is MDHEN and CDR2 is SYDVKM in the germline V gene. Trimming took 5 bases from V and 2 from J, leaving 9 bases between them. CDR3 length: 13 amino acids. The CDR3, as DNA: TGTGCCAGCAGTAATTCACGGAACTATGGCTACACCTTC. Its protein product is CASSNSRNYGYTF.

This clone was seen a single time. The CDR3 spells CASSPGSRGNSGANVLTF. CDR3 bases: TGTGCCAGCAGCCCAGGGAGTCGGGGGAACTCTGGGGCCAACGTCCTGACTTTC. V usage is TRBV9 and J usage is TRBJ2-6, with D tentatively TRBD2 (6 bases). The CDR3 contains 18 residues. Germline V lookup: CDR1 SGDLS, CDR2 YYNGEE. V was trimmed by 4 bases and J by 0 bases, leaving 17 bases between them. Full variable domain (missing parts from reference TRBV9 and TRBJ2-6): DSGVTQTPKHLITATGQRVTLRCSPRSGDLSVYWYQQSLDQGLQFLIQYYNGEERAKGNILERFSAQQFPDLHSELNLSSLELGDSALYFCASSPGSRGNSGANVLTFGAGSRLTVL.

This chain uses TRBV24-1 with TRBJ2-3, with 9 nucleotides matching TRBD2. The CDR3 sequence is 16 residues long. The germline V gene has CDR1 KGHDR and CDR2 SFDVKD. The V and J ends lost 1 base and 1 base, in that order; junction bases with no gene match: 2. CDR3 in DNA: TGTGCCACCAGTGATTTTCAGCGGGAGGGCACAGATACGCAGTATTTT. It specifies CATSDFQREGTDTQYF.

The CDR3 region has the DNA TGTGCCACCAGACTAGCGGGAGTCAATGAGCAGTTCTTC. Amino acid sequence: CATRLAGVNEQFF. V is TRBV28 and J is TRBJ2-1; TRBD2 matches at 12 bases. Germline assignment: CDR1 MDHEN and CDR2 SYDVKM. After removal of 10 bases from V and 6 bases from J, the junction contained 4 bases not matched to a gene. The CDR3 contains 13 residues. Variable domain in full (rest from reference TRBV28 and TRBJ2-1): DVKVTQSSRYLVKRTGEKVFLECVQDMDHENMFWYRQDPGLGLRLIYFSYDVKMKEKGDIPEGYSVSREKKERFSLILESASTNQTSMYLCATRLAGVNEQFFGPGTRLTVL.

A remark on this clone: One junction end does not reproduce the germline sequence, and a read error may be involved. The chain is built from TRBV11-2 and TRBJ2-7, with 9 bases that match TRBD2. Germline V gives CDR1 SGHAT, CDR2 FQNNGV. This CDR3 region has 13 residues. DNA of the CDR3: TGTGCCAGCAGATTAGCGGGAGTAGGGGAGCAGTACTTC. Translation gives CASRLAGVGEQYF.

V and J are TRBV7-9 and TRBJ2-7; 8 nucleotides line up with TRBD1. J gave up 3 bases and V 6 bases, and 10 bases lay outside the gene matches. Germline values: CDR1 SEHNR, CDR2 FQNEAQ (reference sequence). This CDR3 is built from 15 residues. The CDR3 DNA reads as TGTGCCAGCAGAACGGGACAGGCCAGAGACTACGAGCAGTACTTC. Protein sequence: CASRTGQARDYEQYF.

J is TRBJ2-4 and V is TRBV30; 8 nucleotides agree with TRBD1. There are 14 residues in the CDR3. V dropped 2 bases and J dropped 6; count of bases not matched to a gene: 6. The germline V gene encodes CDR1 GTSNPN and CDR2 SVGIG (reference sequence). This CDR3 is CAWSFTGGTNIQYF. The CDR3 DNA reads as TGTGCCTGGAGTTTTACAGGGGGAACAAACATTCAGTACTTC.

This clone was counted a single time. The V call is TRBV5-6, the J call TRBJ2-5; 8 bases map to TRBD1. Germline assignment: CDR1 SGHDT and CDR2 YYEEEE. The CDR3 consists of 17 residues. J lost 3 bases, V lost 6 bases, and 16 bases had no gene match. The CDR3 DNA reads as TGTGCCAGCAACACCGAAGGACAGGGAATGGAGAAAGAGACCCAGTACTTC. It specifies CASNTEGQGMEKETQYF. Looking up the rest from reference TRBV5-6 and TRBJ2-5 gives the full variable domain: DAGVTQSPTHLIKTRGQQVTLRCSPKSGHDTVSWYQQALGQGPQFIFQYYEEEERQRGNFPDRFSGHQFPNYSSELNVNALLLGDSALYLCASNTEGQGMEKETQYFGPGTRLLVL.

This chain links TRBV7-8 with TRBJ2-3; 7 bases fit TRBD1. Trimming removed 5 bases from V and 2 bases from J; junction bases left unmatched: 4. This CDR3 has 14 amino acids. Germline V gene data show CDR1 as SGHVS and CDR2 as FQNEAQ. The CDR3 coding sequence is TGTGCCAGCAGCCGACAGGGCGTCACAGATACGCAGTATTTT. Translation gives CASSRQGVTDTQYF. Complete variable domain (other parts from reference TRBV7-8 and TRBJ2-3): GAGVSQSPRYKVAKRGQDVALRCDPISGHVSLFWYQQALGQGPEFLTYFQNEAQLDKSGLPSDRFFAERPEGSVSTLKIQRTQQEDSAVYLCASSRQGVTDTQYFGPGTRLTVL.

This clone was picked up a small number of times. The chain combines TRBV7-9 with TRBJ1-1; D ambiguous. Trimming pared 3 bases from V and 6 bases from J, leaving 14 bases between. The CDR3 spans 14 residues. The germline V gene encodes CDR1 SEHNR and CDR2 FQNEAQ (reference sequence). The CDR3 reads CASSFHNLGAEAFF. The CDR3 bases are TGTGCCAGCAGCTTCCATAACCTCGGGGCTGAAGCTTTCTTT.

This chain links TRBV6-1 with TRBJ2-5, with TRBD1 matching over 10 bases. Per germline, CDR1 MNHNS and CDR2 SASEGT. The CDR3 length is 17 residues. Trimming cost V 0 bases and J 5 bases; bases outside gene matches: 9. The DNA of the CDR3 is TGTGCCAGCAGTGAAGCGCTTCATAGGACAGGGGGGGAGACCCAGTACTTC. It yields the protein CASSEALHRTGGETQYF.

V is TRBV5-1 and J is TRBJ1-1; perhaps TRBD1 as D (6 bases). Germline CDR1 is SGHRS and CDR2 is YFSETQ. The CDR3 spans 15 residues. V was shortened by 0 bases and J by 4 bases, with 13 bases between the two germline ends. CDR3 in amino acids: CASSLALDRPTEAFF. The DNA for the CDR3 is TGCGCCAGCAGCTTGGCCCTGGACAGACCCACTGAAGCTTTCTTT.

The count of this clone is one. CDR3 DNA sequence: TGCAGCGTTGAAGGCCTTTCTAAGCTTTTCACAGATACGCAGTATTTT. Its translation is CSVEGLSKLFTDTQYF. V gene TRBV29-1 combines with J gene TRBJ2-3, with D uncertain. The germline V and J ends were trimmed by 1 base and 2 bases, with 16 bases remaining between them. The CDR3 extends over 16 amino acids. Germline V gives CDR1 SQVTM, CDR2 ANQGSEA.

The chain is built from TRBV21-1 and TRBJ1-5; the DNA was not compared with TRBD1, the D call given in the table. TRBV21-1 is a pseudogene locus. The CDR3 loop spans 16 amino acids. The CDR3 here is CASSKGGQGIFPPQHF. CDR3 sequence (DNA): TGTGCCAGCAGCAAAGGGGGACAGGGCATTTTTCCGCCCCAGCATTTT.

The chain combines TRBV29-1 with TRBJ2-3, with TRBD2 identical over 7 bases. This CDR3 contains 12 residues. The ends lost 5 bases at V and 5 bases at J; junction bases unmatched: 4. Per the germline V gene, CDR1 is SQVTM and CDR2 is ANQGSEA. CDR3 protein: CSVIPGGDTQYF. CDR3 DNA: TGCAGCGTTATACCGGGGGGAGATACGCAGTATTTT.

V and J are TRBV10-3 and TRBJ1-2; TRBD1 is a possible D gene (6 bases). Trimming took off 3 bases at V and 4 bases at J, with 12 bases between the two ends. This CDR3 is 14 amino acids long. Germline CDR1 ENHRY, CDR2 SYGVKD. Here the CDR3 reads CAISDPGTPYGYTF. The CDR3 region has the DNA TGTGCCATCAGTGATCCCGGGACACCCTATGGCTACACCTTC.

This clone was recorded a few times. The chain links TRBV2 to TRBJ2-5; no definite D call. Germline V gene sequence: CDR1 SNHLY, CDR2 FYNNEI. The V end lost 4 bases, the J end lost 1 base, and 13 bases lay between the germline ends. The CDR3 spans 15 residues. The CDR3 region is CASSVRVQIQETQYF. The CDR3 region has the DNA TGTGCCAGCAGTGTTCGGGTTCAGATCCAAGAGACCCAGTACTTC.

The chain carries TRBV28 and TRBJ2-1; 8 nucleotides align to TRBD2. Trimming at V came to 5 bases and at J to 8 bases, leaving 17 bases not matched to a gene. The CDR3 sequence is 17 residues long. Germline lookup yields CDR1 MDHEN and CDR2 SYDVKM. The CDR3 nucleotides are TGTGCCAGCAGTATTATGTCAGCGGGAGTGGGCTTCGATGAGCAGTTCTTC. This gives the protein CASSIMSAGVGFDEQFF.

This clone appeared once. This chain joins TRBV28 and TRBJ1-2; D may be TRBD1 (6 bases). The CDR3 loop spans 14 amino acids. Trimming took 5 bases from V and 4 from J, leaving 14 bases between them. Germline V gene sequence: CDR1 MDHEN, CDR2 SYDVKM. The CDR3 protein is CASSQGSRTYGYTF. The CDR3 DNA reads as TGTGCCAGCAGTCAGGGGTCAAGGACCTATGGCTACACCTTC.

This chain uses TRBV7-7 with TRBJ2-4; a weak D match, TRBD2 (6 bases). The V gene lost 3 bases and the J gene lost 12 bases, with 15 bases spanning the gap. The CDR3 is 13 residues long. Germline V CDR1 and CDR2: SSHAT, FNYEAQ (reference sequence). The CDR3 here is CASSFAIGSPQYF. CDR3 DNA: TGTGCCAGCAGCTTTGCGATCGGGAGTCCTCAGTACTTC.

The chain links TRBV29-1 to TRBJ1-1, with D possibly TRBD1 on 5 matching bases. Per germline, CDR1 SQVTM and CDR2 ANQGSEA. V dropped 7 bases and J dropped 7 bases, with 10 bases sitting between them. There are 10 residues in the CDR3. CDR3 sequence: CSGGVSEAFF. CDR3 in DNA: TGCAGCGGGGGCGTCAGTGAAGCTTTCTTT. Complete variable domain (other parts from reference TRBV29-1 and TRBJ1-1): SAVISQKPSRDICQRGTSLTIQCQVDSQVTMMFWYRQQPGQSLTLIATANQGSEATYESGFVIDKFPISRPNLTFSTLTVSNMSPEDSSIYLCSGGVSEAFFGQGTRLTVV.

The chain couples TRBV2 to TRBJ1-5; D might be TRBD1 (6 bases). Germline CDR1 and CDR2: SNHLY and FYNNEI. V shed 1 base and J shed 2 bases, with 9 bases lying between them. The length of the CDR3 is 15 residues. The CDR3 sequence: CASSEVPGGNQPQHF. The CDR3 region has the DNA TGTGCCAGCAGTGAAGTCCCAGGGGGCAATCAGCCCCAGCATTTT.

The rearrangement links TRBV5-4 to TRBJ2-7; 7 bases are shared with TRBD2. V was pared by 0 bases and J by 5 bases, with 11 bases of the junction left unmatched. CDR3 length: 16 amino acids. The germline V gene encodes CDR1 SGHNT and CDR2 YYREEE (reference sequence). The CDR3: CASSLEGSGWGDEQYF. CDR3 DNA sequence: TGTGCCAGCAGCTTGGAGGGTAGCGGGTGGGGCGACGAGCAGTACTTC.